These 27 T cell receptor beta chains came from one sample sequenced in a study of blood T cell repertoires in COVID-19. TCRdb keeps only in-frame clones here, not all; method: immunoSEQ multiplex PCR. This sample has about 290,000 clones; approximately 88% occur once, and the top ten carry less than 2%. Sequencing was done on a sample of PBMCs or T cells enriched from blood (not recorded which). The source is a woman aged 40 to 50 who had recovered from COVID-19.

This rearrangement joins TRBV3-1 (or the pseudogene TRBV3-2) to TRBJ1-2; no clear D gene. The CDR3 contains 15 residues. The germline gives CDR1 LGHDT, CDR2 YNNKEL (reference sequence). V dropped 1 base and J dropped 0 bases, with 9 bases sitting between them. Written as DNA, the CDR3 is TGTGCCAGCAGCCAAGTGTGGGGAGCTAACTATGGCTACACCTTC. This gives the protein CASSQVWGANYGYTF.

The chain employs TRBV6-6 and TRBJ2-7; a possible D gene is TRBD1 (5 bases). CDR3 length: 13 residues. Deletions cut 2 bases from V and 5 bases from J, with 10 bases between. Germline CDR1 reads MNHNY; CDR2 reads SVGAGI (reference sequence). The CDR3 coding sequence is TGTGCCAGCAGTTACAGGGAAGGGGACGAGCAGTACTTC. Translation gives CASSYREGDEQYF.

The gene calls are TRBV18 and TRBJ2-5, with 7 bases matching TRBD1. The CDR3 length is 16 residues. Germline values: CDR1 KGHSH, CDR2 LQKENI. With V trimmed by 4 bases and J by 3 bases, 11 bases remained unmatched. The CDR3 bases are TGTGCCAGCTCACGTACAGGGGTGCGAGAGGAAGAGACCCAGTACTTC. It specifies CASSRTGVREEETQYF.

The chain recombines TRBV28 with TRBJ2-7; 8 nucleotides agree with TRBD2. This CDR3 has 14 residues. The germline V gene has CDR1 MDHEN and CDR2 SYDVKM. Losses at the gene ends were 2 bases for V and 2 bases for J; bases not matched to a gene: 2. The CDR3 nucleotides are TGTGCCAGCAGTTTACGGGGGGGGACCTACGAGCAGTACTTC. Translation: CASSLRGGTYEQYF.

The rearrangement uses TRBV5-1 and TRBJ1-2, with D possibly matching TRBD1 (5 bases). The CDR3 length is 15 residues. Per germline, CDR1 SGHRS and CDR2 YFSETQ. Trimming pared 0 bases from V and 0 bases from J, leaving 9 bases between. The CDR3 protein is CASSLGGTSNYGYTF. CDR3 coding DNA: TGCGCCAGCAGCTTGGGGGGGACTTCTAACTATGGCTACACCTTC.

This clone was recorded once. This chain connects TRBV18 to TRBJ1-2, with 8 bases lining up with TRBD1. Per germline, CDR1 KGHSH and CDR2 LQKENI. This CDR3 region has 17 residues. V shed 3 bases, J shed 3 bases, and the junction held 12 bases outside the gene matches. The CDR3: CASSPQTGDTNHYGYTF. The CDR3 DNA sequence: TGTGCCAGCTCACCGCAGACAGGGGACACAAATCACTATGGCTACACCTTC.

V usage is TRBV19 and J usage is TRBJ2-2; TRBD2 matches 7 bases. There are 16 residues in the CDR3. Trimming removed 4 bases from V and 2 bases from J; junction bases left unmatched: 7. CDR1 LNHDA and CDR2 SQIVND come from the germline V gene (reference sequence). For the CDR3, the DNA is TGTGCCAGTAGTACTCCCGGCGGGGGAAACACCGGGGAGCTGTTTTTT. As protein: CASSTPGGGNTGELFF.

In this sample, this clone turned up a few times. V gene TRBV5-8 combines with J gene TRBJ1-6; a weak D match, TRBD1 (5 bases). The V and J ends lost 5 bases and 0 bases respectively, with 12 bases between them. CDR1 is SGHTS and CDR2 is YDEGEE in the germline V gene. The CDR3 is 16 amino acids. The CDR3 DNA reads as TGTGCCAGCAGAGTACAGGCGAACTCCTATAATTCACCCCTCCACTTT. Its translation is CASRVQANSYNSPLHF.

This chain uses TRBV18 with TRBJ2-1, with D possibly TRBD2 on 6 matching bases. V gave up 1 base and J gave up 9 bases, with 10 bases separating them. Germline loops: CDR1 KGHSH, CDR2 LQKENI. This CDR3 spans 13 amino acids. The CDR3 protein is CASSPRGDGEQFF. Written as DNA, the CDR3 is TGTGCCAGCTCACCACGGGGGGACGGTGAGCAGTTCTTC. The entire variable domain, with the rest obtained from reference TRBV18 and TRBJ2-1, is as follows: NAGVMQNPRHLVRRRGQEARLRCSPMKGHSHVYWYRQLPEEGLKFMVYLQKENIIDESGMPKERFSAEFPKEGPSILRIQQVVRGDSAAYFCASSPRGDGEQFFGPGTRLTVL.

This chain joins TRBV30 and TRBJ2-3, with D possibly being TRBD2 (6 bases). The V gene's germline CDR1 is GTSNPN and CDR2 SVGIG (reference sequence). The CDR3 runs to 12 residues. V gave up 5 bases and J gave up 5 bases, with 11 bases separating them. CDR3 residues: CAWSRGGDTQYF. The CDR3 DNA reads as TGTGCCTGGTCGCGGGGTGGAGATACGCAGTATTTT.

J is TRBJ2-2 and V is TRBV30; D may be TRBD2 (6 bases). The V gene's germline CDR1 is GTSNPN and CDR2 SVGIG (reference sequence). The CDR3 consists of 17 residues. Trimming cost V 2 bases and J 9 bases, with 25 bases left between them. The CDR3 spells CAWSQSGGTLSLRELFF. The CDR3 nucleotides are TGTGCCTGGAGTCAATCTGGGGGGACCCTATCACTCCGGGAGCTGTTTTTT.

V usage is TRBV27 and J usage is TRBJ2-5; 10 bases line up with TRBD2. J was trimmed by 5 bases and V by 5 bases; bases with no gene match: 11. Germline CDR1 MNHEY, CDR2 SMNVEV (reference sequence). CDR3 length equals 16 residues. Here the CDR3 reads CASSPRAGGFRETQYF. DNA for the CDR3: TGTGCCAGCAGTCCCCGAGCGGGGGGGTTCCGGGAGACCCAGTACTTC.

This rearrangement joins TRBV5-1 to TRBJ2-1; the match to TRBD2 covers 8 bases. Germline CDR1 is SGHRS and CDR2 is YFSETQ. The CDR3 contains 18 residues. Trimming cost V 1 base and J 1 base; bases outside gene matches: 10. CDR3 sequence reads: CASSLSPSGSKSYNEQFF. The CDR3 coding sequence is TGCGCCAGCAGCTTGTCCCCCAGCGGGAGTAAATCCTACAATGAGCAGTTCTTC. Looking up the rest from reference TRBV5-1 and TRBJ2-1 gives the full variable domain: KAGVTQTPRYLIKTRGQQVTLSCSPISGHRSVSWYQQTPGQGLQFLFEYFSETQRNKGNFPGRFSGRQFSNSRSEMNVSTLELGDSALYLCASSLSPSGSKSYNEQFFGPGTRLTVL.

The genes are TRBV6-2 or TRBV6-3 and TRBJ2-1, with 9 bases aligning to TRBD1. With 2 bases clipped from V and 7 bases from J, the junction kept 6 bases outside the gene matches. The CDR3 runs 15 residues. From germline, CDR1 is MNHEY and CDR2 SVGEGT. This CDR3 is CASSYTQGAPNEQFF. The CDR3, as DNA: TGTGCCAGCAGTTACACACAGGGGGCCCCAAATGAGCAGTTCTTC.

This clone came up once. This chain links TRBV18 with TRBJ1-2; D may be TRBD1 (6 bases). The CDR3 sequence is 18 residues long. Germline CDR1 and CDR2: KGHSH and LQKENI. Trimming cost V 2 bases and J 2 bases, with 21 bases left between them. CDR3 in DNA: TGTGCCAGCTCACCAACGCGGAACAGGGTCCCCTCAAACTATGGCTACACCTTC. This encodes CASSPTRNRVPSNYGYTF.

The V gene is TRBV19, the J gene TRBJ2-7, with TRBD1 identical over 9 bases. This CDR3 has 13 amino acids. V lost 4 bases and J lost 6; bases outside the gene matches: 4. CDR1 LNHDA and CDR2 SQIVND come from the germline V gene (reference sequence). This CDR3 is CASSKQGAGEQYF. The CDR3 nucleotides are TGTGCCAGTAGTAAACAGGGGGCTGGCGAGCAGTACTTC. Combining the CDR3 with reference TRBV19 and TRBJ2-7 gives the whole variable domain DGGITQSPKYLFRKEGQNVTLSCEQNLNHDAMYWYRQDPGQGLRLIYYSQIVNDFQKGDIAEGYSVSREKKESFPLTVTSAQKNPTAFYLCASSKQGAGEQYFGPGTRLTVT.

The chain combines TRBV7-2 with TRBJ2-2; D uncertain. Trimming stripped 1 base from V and 0 bases from J, with 9 bases between. The CDR3 covers 16 residues. CDR1 SGHTA and CDR2 FQGNSA come from the germline V gene. The CDR3 DNA sequence: TGTGCCAGCAGCTTAGTTCCCCACACGAACACCGGGGAGCTGTTTTTT. It specifies CASSLVPHTNTGELFF.

This clone was seen a single time. V usage is TRBV6-5 and J usage is TRBJ1-1; unclear D gene. The V and J ends lost 6 bases and 0 bases respectively, with 8 bases between them. This CDR3 contains 13 residues. Germline CDR1 is MNHEY and CDR2 is SVGAGI. The CDR3 region is CASSRTVNTEAFF. The CDR3 DNA reads as TGTGCCAGCAGCCGAACAGTGAACACTGAAGCTTTCTTT.

CDR3 nucleotides: TGCAGCGTTGTTGTGAACAGGGCCCCTAACACTGAAGCTTTCTTT. Amino acid sequence: CSVVVNRAPNTEAFF. The chain has TRBV29-1 and TRBJ1-1; the D gene is possibly TRBD1 (6 bases). V lost 4 bases and J lost 2, with 17 bases in between. This CDR3 has 15 residues. The V gene's germline CDR1 is SQVTM and CDR2 ANQGSEA.

This chain links TRBV9 with TRBJ1-1; D is perhaps TRBD1 (5 bases). This CDR3 is built from 14 residues. Germline CDR1 and CDR2: SGDLS and YYNGEE. V dropped 3 bases and J dropped 5 bases, with 14 bases sitting between them. CDR3 amino acids: CASSATSGGTEAFF. CDR3 DNA sequence: TGTGCCAGCAGCGCAACTTCTGGGGGGACTGAAGCTTTCTTT.

This clone occurred a few times. V gene TRBV5-4 combines with J gene TRBJ2-2, with D tentatively TRBD2 (6 bases). Looked up from germline, CDR1 is SGHNT and CDR2 is YYREEE (reference sequence). Between the trimmed V and J ends, which lost 4 bases and 5 bases, there was a span of 18 bases. The CDR3 runs to 16 residues. The CDR3 DNA is TGTGCCAGCAGCCCCCGGGATAGCGGCTATACCGGGGAGCTGTTTTTT. This codes for CASSPRDSGYTGELFF.

J is TRBJ2-5 and V is TRBV11-3, with 7 bases that match TRBD2. CDR1 and CDR2 from the germline V gene are SGHNT and YENEEA. This CDR3 comprises 13 residues. Germline trimming cut 3 bases from V and 5 bases from J; bases unmatched to any gene: 3. CDR3 nucleotides: TGTGCCAGCAGCTTTCGGGGGGACGAGACCCAGTACTTC. This translates into CASSFRGDETQYF.

The V call is TRBV30, the J call TRBJ1-4; 7 positions match TRBD1. Germline CDR1 and CDR2: GTSNPN and SVGIG (reference sequence). CDR3 size: 13 residues. The junction had 4 bases not matched to a gene; V was cut back by 5 bases and J by 4 bases. CDR3 sequence: CAWRQGVNEKLFF. CDR3 bases: TGTGCCTGGCGACAGGGCGTTAATGAAAAACTGTTTTTT.

J is TRBJ1-1 and V is TRBV7-8; 7 bases align to TRBD1. The germline V gene encodes CDR1 SGHVS and CDR2 FQNEAQ. V dropped 3 bases and J dropped 0; count of bases not matched to a gene: 10. The CDR3 consists of 17 residues. CDR3 nucleotide sequence: TGTGCCAGCAGCTTGGGGGACAGCCTTCCTCTGAACACTGAAGCTTTCTTT. It is translated as CASSLGDSLPLNTEAFF.

V and J are TRBV18 and TRBJ2-4; 8 positions match TRBD2. Unmatched junction bases numbered 3, after V lost 2 bases and J lost 0 bases. The CDR3 covers 16 residues. Germline V gives CDR1 KGHSH, CDR2 LQKENI. CDR3 nucleotide sequence: TGTGCCAGCTCACCAAGAGCGGGAGAAGCCAAAAACATTCAGTACTTC. This translates into CASSPRAGEAKNIQYF.

V gene TRBV5-1 combines with J gene TRBJ2-7, with 9 positions matching TRBD1. The germline V gene encodes CDR1 SGHRS and CDR2 YFSETQ. CDR3 length: 14 amino acids. V lost 3 bases, J lost 5 bases, and 6 bases stayed unmatched. CDR3 coding DNA: TGCGCCAGCAGCTCCGGGACAGGGTTCCACGAGCAGTACTTC. Translated, it gives CASSSGTGFHEQYF.

V is TRBV7-2 and J is TRBJ2-1, with 8 bases lining up with TRBD1. The CDR3 totals 14 residues. CDR1 is SGHTA and CDR2 is FQGNSA in the germline V gene. Losses at the gene ends were 5 bases for V and 9 bases for J; bases not matched to a gene: 9. The CDR3 region is CASSPAGDRSEQFF. The CDR3 coding sequence is TGTGCCAGCAGCCCCGCCGGGGACAGGAGTGAGCAGTTCTTC.